Listed below are T cell receptor beta chains from one sample, sequenced in a study of human T cells and chemical hapten exposure. MiXCR, run by TCRdb on the RACE reads, gives a single entry per CDR3 protein. The sample lists around 300,000 distinct CDR3 sequences; 5.5% to 8% were seen once. The specimen was whole blood, collected in connection with sensitization to the hapten diphenylcyclopropenone (DPC). The receptors come from a woman in her late teens or twenties with alopecia areata. Some clones in this sample may be carry-over from other donors' samples. Each CDR3 is given with its conserved first and last residue. D genes are given only for firm matches. Where a row states a size, it is once, few, many or the class of an expanded clone; other rows omit it.

V	size	J	D	CDR3	DNA
TRBV7-8	.	TRBJ2-1	.	CASSWSLRDEQFF	TGTGCCAGCAGCTGGTCGTTGAGAGATGAGCAGTTCTTC
TRBV29-1	many	TRBJ2-2	.	CSVERDTFTGELFF	TGCAGCGTTGAACGGGACACTTTCACCGGGGAGCTGTTTTTT
TRBV7-2	many	TRBJ2-6	.	CASSFWTPGANVLTF	TGTGCCAGCAGCTTCTGGACTCCTGGGGCCAACGTCCTGACTTTC
TRBV4-1	few	TRBJ1-2	.	CASSQPPDRYGYTF	TGCGCCAGCAGCCAACCCCCCGATAGGTATGGCTACACCTTC
TRBV12-3/TRBV12-4	many	TRBJ1-3	TRBD1	CASRDRQGPGNTIYF	TGTGCCAGCAGGGATCGACAGGGCCCTGGAAACACCATATATTTT
TRBV19	.	TRBJ2-7	.	CASSTRTEEQYF	TGTGCCAGTAGTACCCGGACAGAAGAGCAGTACTTC
TRBV6-5	many	TRBJ2-3	.	CASSYGPPRGDTQYF	TGTGCCAGCAGCTATGGGCCCCCCCGGGGGGATACGCAGTATTTT
TRBV6-5	many	TRBJ2-2	.	CASSWGGNTGELFF	TGTGCCAGCAGTTGGGGAGGAAACACCGGGGAGCTGTTTTTT
TRBV20-1	many	TRBJ1-5	TRBD1	CSARARDREYQPQHF	TGCAGTGCTAGAGCTCGGGACAGGGAGTATCAGCCCCAGCATTTT
TRBV20-1	many	TRBJ2-3	.	CSARVEGPDTQYF	TGCAGTGCTAGAGTCGAGGGTCCAGATACGCAGTATTTT
TRBV3-1	few	TRBJ2-3	TRBD2	CASSLTSGVGNTQYF	TGTGCCAGCAGCCTTACTAGCGGGGTAGGAAATACGCAGTATTTT
TRBV6-4	many	TRBJ2-3	TRBD2	CASSELAGSTDTQYF	TGTGCCAGCAGTGAACTAGCGGGGTCCACAGATACGCAGTATTTT
TRBV12-3/TRBV12-4	.	TRBJ2-7	.	CATSAGGPYEQYF	TGTGCCACCTCAGCCGGGGGGCCTTACGAGCAGTACTTC
TRBV5-1	.	TRBJ1-1	TRBD1	CASSWGQGYTEAFF	TGCGCCAGCAGCTGGGGACAGGGGTACACTGAAGCTTTCTTT
TRBV7-9	.	TRBJ1-1	.	CASSLVSENTEAFF	TGTGCCAGCAGCTTGGTGTCGGAAAACACTGAAGCTTTCTTT
TRBV2	many	TRBJ2-1	.	CASFRLVSYNEQFF	TGTGCCAGCTTCAGGCTAGTCTCCTACAATGAGCAGTTCTTC
TRBV5-4	.	TRBJ2-7	.	CASSLAVGSSYEQYF	TGTGCCAGCAGCTTGGCGGTCGGAAGCTCCTACGAGCAGTACTTC
TRBV6-5	.	TRBJ2-3	.	CASSPMLGLPPADTQYF	TGTGCCAGCAGTCCTATGTTAGGACTCCCACCGGCAGATACGCAGTATTTT
TRBV6-2/TRBV6-3	.	TRBJ1-1	.	CASSTFTGTEAFF	TGTGCCAGCAGCACCTTTACGGGGACTGAAGCTTTCTTT
TRBV9	many	TRBJ2-3	.	CASSVGLSANTQYF	TGTGCCAGCAGCGTAGGACTGTCGGCCAATACGCAGTATTTT
TRBV9	few	TRBJ2-7	.	CASSVLGDPYEQYF	TGTGCCAGCAGCGTATTAGGGGACCCCTACGAGCAGTACTTC
TRBV12-3/TRBV12-4	many	TRBJ1-5	.	CASSLGQNNQPQHF	TGTGCCAGCAGTTTAGGGCAGAACAATCAGCCCCAGCATTTT
TRBV29-1	.	TRBJ2-5	TRBD2	CSVARAGGIQETQYF	TGCAGCGTTGCTCGTGCGGGGGGGATCCAAGAGACCCAGTACTTC
TRBV4-1	many	TRBJ1-1	.	CASSHLHLGTNTEAFF	TGCGCCAGCAGCCACCTGCATTTGGGGACTAACACTGAAGCTTTCTTT
TRBV5-4	many	TRBJ1-2	.	CASSSHTANYGYTF	TGTGCCAGCAGCTCACACACAGCTAACTATGGCTACACCTTC
TRBV4-2	many	TRBJ2-7	TRBD1	CASSSTGSGYEQYF	TGTGCCAGCAGCTCGACAGGGTCCGGTTACGAGCAGTACTTC